The clone carrying this T cell receptor beta chain was seen more than once but under ten times. Its antigen is undetermined. This CDR3 has 19 amino acids. V was shortened by 0 bases and J by 6 bases, with 28 bases between the two germline ends. Germline V gene lookup returns CDR1 SGHRS and CDR2 YFSETQ. This entry is derived from a study of T cells after yellow fever vaccination. Broader study findings: Abundant clonotypes from the bulk population could have been carried over as contaminants into FACS-sorted repertoires.

Template switching with 5'RACE generated the TCR cDNA and added a universal primer site and UMIs. Via MiXCR, TCRdb re-called the 5' RACE reads, giving one row per CDR3 protein. This sample has about 320,000 distinct CDR3 sequences, with approximately 4.3% found just once. The TCR originated in a man between 18 and 29 years old who received the YFV17D yellow fever vaccine. Sequences were derived from PBMCs, sampled 15 days after the yellow fever booster vaccination. V usage is TRBV5-1 and J usage is TRBJ2-7; D is tentatively TRBD1 or TRBD2 (5 bases each). CDR3 protein: CASSLERWGWTPTPGEQYF. The DNA of the CDR3 is TGCGCCAGCAGCTTGGAGAGGTGGGGCTGGACTCCTACCCCCGGCGAGCAGTACTTC.